The count of the clone carrying this TCR beta chain is one. The data stem from a study of blood T cell repertoires in COVID-19. Study-wide context: Both acute and convalescent COVID-19 samples were obtained from the United States, Italy and Spain. Nucleic acid was either cDNA or gDNA, and it came from T cells, B-cell-depleted T cells, or PBMCs.

In the original workflow: Nucleated cell number was recorded as an estimate derived from reference gene primer amplification. Assay used: immunoSEQ multiplex PCR; TCRdb lists only in-frame clones, some missing. V, J and clone size were drawn from that table, and D and trimming were deduced from the DNA. The sample holds roughly 41,000 clones, approximately 90% seen once. Germline CDR1 LNHDA, CDR2 SQIVND (reference sequence). With V trimmed by 1 base and J by 6 bases, 11 bases remained unmatched. CDR3 length: 16 residues. This chain uses TRBV19 with TRBJ2-5; 7 bases map to TRBD2. Sequencing input: peripheral blood. This TCR was recovered from a man aged 60 to 69 with active COVID-19. In DNA, the CDR3 is TGTGCCAGTAGTATAGGACCCCGGGAGGACGGAAAGACCCAGTACTTC. It yields the protein CASSIGPREDGKTQYF.